The subject of this entry is one TCR beta chain. Its antigen is undetermined. Combining a sample-barcoded 5' primer with a J-beta primer mix, a second PCR ran for roughly 6 to 11 cycles. TCRdb re-called the 5' RACE reads with MiXCR, one entry per CDR3 protein. This sample has 1.5 million to 2 million distinct CDR3 sequences, with 28% found just once. This specimen comes from a study of blood T cells in healthy people across ages. Study-wide results and caveats: In these data, TCR beta diversity tracked strongly with naive T cell percentage.

The length of the CDR3 is 12 residues. Per germline, CDR1 MGHDK and CDR2 SYGVNS. V lost 4 bases, J lost 8 bases, and 11 bases lay in between. The TCR sequence derives from a woman in her 30s in good health. The chain combines TRBV25-1 with TRBJ1-1, with a weak D call TRBD1 (6 bases). Sequencing input: blood. The DNA for the CDR3 is TGTGCCAGCAGTGGGGACAACAGAGAAGCTTTCTTT. This translates into CASSGDNREAFF.